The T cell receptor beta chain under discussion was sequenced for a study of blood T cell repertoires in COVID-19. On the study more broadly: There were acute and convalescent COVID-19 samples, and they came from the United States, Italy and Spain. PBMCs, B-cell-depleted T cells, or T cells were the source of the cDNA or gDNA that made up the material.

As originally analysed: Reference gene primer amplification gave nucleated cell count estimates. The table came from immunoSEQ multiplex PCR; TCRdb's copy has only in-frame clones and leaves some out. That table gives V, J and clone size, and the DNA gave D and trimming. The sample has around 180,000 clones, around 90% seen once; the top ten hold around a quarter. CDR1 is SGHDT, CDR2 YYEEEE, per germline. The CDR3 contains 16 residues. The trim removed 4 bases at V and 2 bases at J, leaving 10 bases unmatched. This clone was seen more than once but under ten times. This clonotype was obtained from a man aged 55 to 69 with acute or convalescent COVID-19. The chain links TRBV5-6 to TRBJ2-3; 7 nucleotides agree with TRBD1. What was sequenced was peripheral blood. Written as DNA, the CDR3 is TGTGCCAGCAGCCACTGGACAGGTCATAACACAGATACGCAGTATTTT. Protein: CASSHWTGHNTDTQYF.